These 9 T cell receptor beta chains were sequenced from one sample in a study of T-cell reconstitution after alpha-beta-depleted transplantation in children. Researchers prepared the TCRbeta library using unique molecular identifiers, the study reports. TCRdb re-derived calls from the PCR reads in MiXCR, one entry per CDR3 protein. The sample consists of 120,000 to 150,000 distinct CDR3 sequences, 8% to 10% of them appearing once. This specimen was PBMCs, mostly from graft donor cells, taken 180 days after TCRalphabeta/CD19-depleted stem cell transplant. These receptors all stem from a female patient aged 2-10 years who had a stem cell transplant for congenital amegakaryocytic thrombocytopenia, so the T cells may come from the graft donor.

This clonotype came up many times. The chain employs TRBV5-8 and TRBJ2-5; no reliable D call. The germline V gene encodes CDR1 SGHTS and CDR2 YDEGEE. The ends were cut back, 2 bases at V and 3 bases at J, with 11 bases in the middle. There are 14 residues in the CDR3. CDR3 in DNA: TGTGCCAGCAGCTTCCTCGTAGCCAAAGAGACCCAGTACTTC. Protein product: CASSFLVAKETQYF.

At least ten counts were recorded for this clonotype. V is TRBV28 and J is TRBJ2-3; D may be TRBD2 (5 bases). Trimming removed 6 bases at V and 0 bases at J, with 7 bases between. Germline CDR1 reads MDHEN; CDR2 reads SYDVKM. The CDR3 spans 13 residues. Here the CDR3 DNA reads TGTGCCAGCAGGGCTAGCAGCACAGATACGCAGTATTTT. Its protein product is CASRASSTDTQYF.

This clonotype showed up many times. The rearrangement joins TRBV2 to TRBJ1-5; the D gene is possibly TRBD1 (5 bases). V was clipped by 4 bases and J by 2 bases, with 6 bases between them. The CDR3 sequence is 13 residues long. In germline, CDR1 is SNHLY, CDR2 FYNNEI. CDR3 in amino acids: CASSGGGNQPQHF. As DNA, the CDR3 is TGTGCCAGCAGTGGGGGCGGCAATCAGCCCCAGCATTTT.

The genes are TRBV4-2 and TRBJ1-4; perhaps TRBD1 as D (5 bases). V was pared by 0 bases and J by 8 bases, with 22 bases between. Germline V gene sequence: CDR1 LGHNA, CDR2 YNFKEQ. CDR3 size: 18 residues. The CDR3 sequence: CASSQDPPGRFGPEKLFF. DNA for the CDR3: TGTGCCAGCAGCCAAGATCCCCCGGGACGGTTTGGCCCCGAAAAACTGTTTTTT.

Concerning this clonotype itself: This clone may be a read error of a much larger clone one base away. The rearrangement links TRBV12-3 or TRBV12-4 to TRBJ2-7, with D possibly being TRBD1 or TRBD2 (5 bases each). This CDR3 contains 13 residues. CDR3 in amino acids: CASSLRGAYGQYF. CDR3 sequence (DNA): TGTGCCAGCAGTTTGCGAGGGGCCTACGGGCAGTACTTC.

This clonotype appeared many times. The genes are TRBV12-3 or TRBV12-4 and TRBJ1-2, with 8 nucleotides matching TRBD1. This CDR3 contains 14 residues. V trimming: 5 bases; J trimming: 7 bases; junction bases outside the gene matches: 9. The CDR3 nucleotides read TGTGCCAGCAGTGCCTCTTGGACAGGGTTTGGCTACACCTTC. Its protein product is CASSASWTGFGYTF.

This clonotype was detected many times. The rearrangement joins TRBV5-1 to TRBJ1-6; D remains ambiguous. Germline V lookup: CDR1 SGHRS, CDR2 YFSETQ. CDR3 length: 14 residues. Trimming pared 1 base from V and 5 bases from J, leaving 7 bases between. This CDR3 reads CASSLPGDNSPLHF. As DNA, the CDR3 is TGCGCCAGCAGCTTGCCGGGTGATAATTCACCCCTCCACTTT.

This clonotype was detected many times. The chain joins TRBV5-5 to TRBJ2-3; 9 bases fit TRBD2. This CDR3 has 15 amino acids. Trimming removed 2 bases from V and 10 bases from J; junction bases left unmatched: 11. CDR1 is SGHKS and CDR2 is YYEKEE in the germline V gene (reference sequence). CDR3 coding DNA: TGTGCCAGCAGCTTTTTAGCGGGGGCGACACCGGCGCAGTATTTT. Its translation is CASSFLAGATPAQYF. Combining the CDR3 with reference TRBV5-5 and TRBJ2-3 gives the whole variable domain DAGVTQSPTHLIKTRGQQVTLRCSPISGHKSVSWYQQVLGQGPQFIFQYYEKEERGRGNFPDRFSARQFPNYSSELNVNALLLGDSALYLCASSFLAGATPAQYFGPGTRLTVL.

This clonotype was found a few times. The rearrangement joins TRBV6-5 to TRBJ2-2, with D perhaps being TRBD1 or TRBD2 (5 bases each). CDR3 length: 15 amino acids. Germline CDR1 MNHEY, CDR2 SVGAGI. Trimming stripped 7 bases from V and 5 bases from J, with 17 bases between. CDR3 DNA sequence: TGTGCCAGCACCGGCTTTTCGGGGCGGACCGGGGAGCTGTTTTTT. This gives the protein CASTGFSGRTGELFF.